Listed here are 31 T cell receptor beta chains from one sample, sequenced in a study of a mutant IDH1 vaccine in newly diagnosed glioma. As to time point: week 35, safety follow-up. Alongside topical imiquimod, each dose of vaccine comprised 300 ug of mutant IDH1 20-mer peptide. Their antigen targets remain unknown. The data were produced by immunoSEQ multiplex PCR, yet TCRdb's version contains in-frame clones alone and is incomplete. The sample includes tens of thousands of clones, 81% of them seen just once. Specimen: PBMCs, collected from a glioma patient whose treatment included an IDH1 peptide vaccine. Receptors originate from a man under 40 with glioma.

The chain uses TRBV5-1 and TRBJ1-3, with 9 bases matching TRBD1. The CDR3 is 14 residues long. Trimming removed 5 bases from V and 4 bases from J; junction bases left unmatched: 4. Germline lookup yields CDR1 SGHRS and CDR2 YFSETQ. CDR3 in amino acids: CASREQGAGNTIYF. Here the CDR3 DNA reads TGCGCCAGCAGGGAACAGGGGGCCGGAAACACCATATATTTT.

J is TRBJ1-2 and V is TRBV18; maybe TRBD1 (5 bases). This CDR3 comprises 15 residues. Germline loops: CDR1 KGHSH, CDR2 LQKENI. The germline V and J ends were trimmed by 0 bases and 0 bases, with 8 bases remaining between them. The CDR3 loop reads CASSPPAGTNYGYTF. The CDR3, as DNA: TGTGCCAGCTCACCACCGGCAGGGACTAACTATGGCTACACCTTC.

In its sample, this clone was seen once. The chain uses TRBV6-4 and TRBJ2-7; D might be TRBD1 (5 bases). Germline CDR1 MRHNA, CDR2 SNTAGT. Trimming left V 0 bases short and J 2 bases short, with 8 bases between. The CDR3 has 14 residues. This CDR3 is CASSDSSRAYEQYF. The CDR3 bases are TGTGCCAGCAGTGACTCGAGCAGGGCCTACGAGCAGTACTTC.

The rearrangement uses TRBV6-5 and TRBJ2-7, with D maybe TRBD1 (6 bases). The V end lost 5 bases, the J end lost 3 bases, and 11 bases lay between the germline ends. Germline V gene data show CDR1 as MNHEY and CDR2 as SVGAGI. The CDR3 totals 13 residues. The CDR3: CASSPPDSYEQYF. CDR3 bases: TGTGCCAGCAGTCCTCCGGACAGCTACGAGCAGTACTTC.

This chain links TRBV5-4 with TRBJ1-2; maybe TRBD1 (5 bases). Trimming took off 0 bases at V and 14 bases at J, with 14 bases between the two ends. Germline values: CDR1 SGHNT, CDR2 YYREEE (reference sequence). CDR3 length: 12 amino acids. CDR3 nucleotide sequence: TGTGCCAGCAGCTTGGGGGCCAGGGCAGAAACCTTC. Its protein product is CASSLGARAETF.

The rearrangement links TRBV5-1 to TRBJ1-1; the D gene is possibly TRBD1 (5 bases). From germline, CDR1 is SGHRS and CDR2 YFSETQ. The CDR3 loop spans 13 amino acids. Between the trimmed V and J ends, which lost 5 bases and 1 base, there was a span of 9 bases. For the CDR3, the DNA is TGCGCCAGCAGGACAGACAGGAACACTGAAGCTTTCTTT. This sequence encodes CASRTDRNTEAFF.

The chain has TRBV18 and TRBJ1-2, with unresolved D. CDR3 length: 15 amino acids. Trimming took off 0 bases at V and 4 bases at J, with 12 bases between the two ends. Germline CDR1 KGHSH, CDR2 LQKENI. CDR3 loop: CASSPPERPGYGYTF. Written as DNA, the CDR3 is TGTGCCAGCTCACCACCTGAACGTCCTGGCTATGGCTACACCTTC. Using reference TRBV18 and TRBJ1-2 for the parts outside the CDR3, the full variable domain is NAGVMQNPRHLVRRRGQEARLRCSPMKGHSHVYWYRQLPEEGLKFMVYLQKENIIDESGMPKERFSAEFPKEGPSILRIQQVVRGDSAAYFCASSPPERPGYGYTFGSGTRLTVV.

The rearrangement links TRBV6-5 to TRBJ2-7; D remains unclear. The CDR3 runs to 14 residues. The V gene lost 6 bases and the J gene lost 0 bases, with 12 bases spanning the gap. From germline, CDR1 is MNHEY and CDR2 SVGAGI. This CDR3 is CASRPRLTSYEQYF. The CDR3 DNA reads TGTGCCAGCAGACCCAGGCTTACCTCCTACGAGCAGTACTTC.

The chain uses TRBV9 and TRBJ2-1; no clear D gene. CDR3 length: 11 amino acids. Looked up from germline, CDR1 is SGDLS and CDR2 is YYNGEE. V lost 4 bases to trimming and J lost 3 bases, with 2 bases between them. The CDR3 is CASSRYNEQFF. DNA of the CDR3: TGTGCCAGCAGCCGCTACAATGAGCAGTTCTTC.

This clone was seen once. V usage is TRBV10-3 and J usage is TRBJ2-1; the match to TRBD2 covers 8 bases. J gave up 2 bases and V 3 bases, and 9 bases lay outside the gene matches. This CDR3 contains 17 residues. CDR1 ENHRY and CDR2 SYGVKD come from the germline V gene. CDR3 protein: CAISENGETSAYNEQFF. CDR3 nucleotide sequence: TGTGCCATCAGTGAAAACGGGGAGACTAGCGCCTACAATGAGCAGTTCTTC.

This chain uses TRBV12-5 with TRBJ1-2; D not resolved. Trimming pared 0 bases from V and 6 bases from J, leaving 11 bases between. This CDR3 spans 14 amino acids. CDR1 and CDR2 (germline): LGHNT, FRNRAP. The CDR3 protein is CASGLVQRADGYTF. The CDR3 bases are TGTGCTAGTGGTTTGGTACAGAGGGCTGATGGCTACACCTTC.

V and J are TRBV6-4 and TRBJ1-5; D ambiguous. V was pared by 4 bases and J by 0 bases, with 10 bases between. The germline CDR1 and CDR2 sequences are MRHNA and SNTAGT. The CDR3 spans 15 residues. CDR3 sequence (DNA): TGTGCCAGCAGTGCCCTCTCGGGTAGCAATCAGCCCCAGCATTTT. Its translation is CASSALSGSNQPQHF.

This clone was detected only a few times. The chain couples TRBV4-1 to TRBJ1-2, with 9 nucleotides matching TRBD1. The CDR3 has 15 residues. Per germline, CDR1 MGHRA and CDR2 YSYEKL. After removal of 1 base from V and 3 bases from J, the junction contained 3 bases not matched to a gene. In nucleotides, the CDR3 is TGCGCCAGCAGCCAAGGGGGACAGGGTGACTATGGCTACACCTTC. Its protein product is CASSQGGQGDYGYTF.

The chain carries TRBV5-5 and TRBJ2-1; TRBD2 agrees at 11 bases. This CDR3 has 16 residues. The germline V gene encodes CDR1 SGHKS and CDR2 YYEKEE (reference sequence). V trimming: 4 bases; J trimming: 6 bases; junction bases outside the gene matches: 9. For the CDR3, the DNA is TGTGCCAGCAGCCCATTAGCGGGAGGGAGCGGCAATGAGCAGTTCTTC. This encodes CASSPLAGGSGNEQFF.

The J gene is TRBJ2-7, the V gene TRBV19; 8 bases align to TRBD1. V was pared by 8 bases and J by 3 bases, with 9 bases of the junction left unmatched. The germline V gene has CDR1 LNHDA and CDR2 SQIVND (reference sequence). This CDR3 is 14 amino acids long. The CDR3 protein is CASSSGQGIYEQYF. CDR3 coding DNA: TGTGCCAGTTCGTCAGGACAGGGAATCTACGAGCAGTACTTC.

V and J are TRBV9 and TRBJ2-7; the D is unclear. V lost 1 base and J 3 bases, leaving 11 bases between the germline ends. This CDR3 has 14 residues. The V gene's germline CDR1 is SGDLS and CDR2 YYNGEE. CDR3 nucleotide sequence: TGTGCCAGCAGCGTATTATCCCTGGGCTACGAGCAGTACTTC. Amino acid sequence: CASSVLSLGYEQYF. The whole variable domain, filled in from reference TRBV9 and TRBJ2-7, reads DSGVTQTPKHLITATGQRVTLRCSPRSGDLSVYWYQQSLDQGLQFLIQYYNGEERAKGNILERFSAQQFPDLHSELNLSSLELGDSALYFCASSVLSLGYEQYFGPGTRLTVT.

Turning to this clone: The sample holds other DNA sequences that translate to the same CDR3. The chain carries TRBV2 and TRBJ2-6; no reliable D call. CDR3 size: 13 residues. V was shortened by 6 bases and J by 0 bases, with 3 bases between the two germline ends. CDR1 and CDR2 (germline): SNHLY, FYNNEI. CDR3 bases: TGTGCCAGCAGAACCTCTGGGGCCAACGTCCTGACTTTC. Translation gives CASRTSGANVLTF.

In this sample, this clone turned up a few times. The J gene is TRBJ1-2, the V gene TRBV30, with D perhaps TRBD1 (5 bases). Germline CDR1 reads GTSNPN; CDR2 reads SVGIG (reference sequence). Trimming stripped 1 base from V and 12 bases from J, with 21 bases between. The CDR3 loop spans 14 amino acids. The CDR3 protein is CAWSGDGGPVGDTF. The CDR3 bases are TGTGCCTGGAGTGGGGACGGCGGGCCCGTAGGGGACACCTTC.

J is TRBJ2-3 and V is TRBV6-1; TRBD2 agrees at 14 bases. J lost 6 bases, V lost 2 bases, and 7 bases had no gene match. The CDR3 consists of 17 residues. Germline CDR1 reads MNHNS; CDR2 reads SASEGT. CDR3 sequence reads: CASSETTSGRGGDTQYF. DNA for the CDR3: TGTGCCAGCAGTGAAACGACTAGCGGGAGGGGGGGGGATACGCAGTATTTT.

This chain's CDR3 is CASSEDGVGLYNEQFF. In DNA form, the CDR3 reads TGTGCCAGCAGTGAAGACGGGGTGGGGCTCTACAATGAGCAGTTCTTC. The chain joins TRBV6-1 to TRBJ2-1; either TRBD1 or TRBD2 may supply D (5 bases each). CDR1 and CDR2 (germline): MNHNS, SASEGT. Trimming removed 1 base at V and 3 bases at J, with 13 bases between. CDR3 length: 16 residues.

V is TRBV9 and J is TRBJ2-3; 11 positions agree with TRBD2. The ends lost 4 bases at V and 4 bases at J; junction bases unmatched: 8. Per the germline V gene, CDR1 is SGDLS and CDR2 is YYNGEE. The CDR3 sequence is 16 residues long. The CDR3 spells CASSPLAGGTADTQYF. The CDR3 bases are TGTGCCAGCAGCCCATTAGCGGGAGGGACCGCAGATACGCAGTATTTT. Drawing the rest from reference TRBV9 and TRBJ2-3, the complete variable domain is DSGVTQTPKHLITATGQRVTLRCSPRSGDLSVYWYQQSLDQGLQFLIQYYNGEERAKGNILERFSAQQFPDLHSELNLSSLELGDSALYFCASSPLAGGTADTQYFGPGTRLTVL.

V usage is TRBV4-1 and J usage is TRBJ2-4; D unclear. Deletions cut 2 bases from V and 0 bases from J, with 11 bases between. The CDR3 covers 16 residues. Germline-derived CDR1 and CDR2 are MGHRA and YSYEKL. The CDR3 here is CASSQIGRSAKNIQYF. The CDR3 region has the DNA TGCGCCAGCAGCCAAATAGGCCGGTCAGCCAAAAACATTCAGTACTTC.

This clone is a singleton in its sample. The chain uses TRBV14 and TRBJ2-3, with TRBD2 matching 10 bases. After removal of 0 bases from V and 7 bases from J, the junction contained 13 bases not matched to a gene. Germline V lookup: CDR1 SGHDN, CDR2 FVKESK. This CDR3 has 18 amino acids. The CDR3 protein is CASSQERASGRVRNTQYF. The CDR3 nucleotides are TGTGCCAGCAGCCAAGAAAGGGCTAGCGGGAGAGTACGGAATACGCAGTATTTT.

CDR3 protein: CASSLRLAGPQEQYF. The CDR3 DNA reads as TGCGCCAGCAGCTTGAGGCTAGCGGGACCCCAGGAGCAGTACTTC. V is TRBV5-1 and J is TRBJ2-7, with 9 bases aligning to TRBD2. Germline trimming cut 1 base from V and 7 bases from J; bases unmatched to any gene: 9. Germline V gives CDR1 SGHRS, CDR2 YFSETQ. The CDR3 sequence is 15 residues long. Filled out from reference TRBV5-1 and TRBJ2-7, the complete variable domain reads KAGVTQTPRYLIKTRGQQVTLSCSPISGHRSVSWYQQTPGQGLQFLFEYFSETQRNKGNFPGRFSGRQFSNSRSEMNVSTLELGDSALYLCASSLRLAGPQEQYFGPGTRLTVT.

The gene calls are TRBV5-8 and TRBJ2-5; 14 nucleotides line up with TRBD2. Germline trimming cut 0 bases from V and 3 bases from J; bases unmatched to any gene: 1. The germline V gene encodes CDR1 SGHTS and CDR2 YDEGEE. This CDR3 has 16 amino acids. As DNA, the CDR3 is TGTGCCAGCAGCTTGGGACTAGCGGGAGGGGAAGAGACCCAGTACTTC. Its protein is CASSLGLAGGEETQYF.

The gene calls are TRBV18 and TRBJ2-2; D ambiguous. Looked up from germline, CDR1 is KGHSH and CDR2 is LQKENI. The CDR3 extends over 15 amino acids. Trimming took off 4 bases at V and 7 bases at J, with 16 bases between the two ends. The CDR3, as DNA: TGTGCCAGCTCACGAACCTTAACTGAAAGCGGGGAGCTGTTTTTT. Residues: CASSRTLTESGELFF.

The J gene is TRBJ2-5, the V gene TRBV27; the D gene is possibly TRBD1 (6 bases). Germline CDR1 and CDR2: MNHEY and SMNVEV (reference sequence). This CDR3 comprises 13 residues. Deletions cut 4 bases from V and 9 bases from J, with 15 bases between. CDR3 in amino acids: CASSSDRIAAQYF. The CDR3 coding sequence is TGTGCCAGCAGTTCCGACAGGATTGCGGCCCAGTACTTC.

The chain carries TRBV30 and TRBJ1-2, with 9 nucleotides matching TRBD1. The CDR3 is made up of 14 amino acids. The junction had 13 bases not matched to a gene; V was cut back by 8 bases and J by 6 bases. Per germline, CDR1 GTSNPN and CDR2 SVGIG (reference sequence). The CDR3 loop reads CARDRVQGWDGYTF. DNA of the CDR3: TGTGCCCGGGACAGGGTGCAGGGGTGGGATGGCTACACCTTC.

This clone came up a few times. V usage is TRBV5-1 and J usage is TRBJ1-1; possibly TRBD1 for D (5 bases). Germline assignment: CDR1 SGHRS and CDR2 YFSETQ. V shed 5 bases and J shed 3 bases, with 11 bases lying between them. The CDR3 spans 13 residues. Written as DNA, the CDR3 is TGCGCCAGCAGACCGCAGGGCGACACTGAAGCTTTCTTT. It translates to CASRPQGDTEAFF.

The gene calls are TRBV19 and TRBJ1-3; D remains unclear. V was pared by 3 bases and J by 0 bases, with 9 bases between. The germline V gene encodes CDR1 LNHDA and CDR2 SQIVND (reference sequence). The CDR3 loop spans 15 amino acids. CDR3 protein: CASSMYDNSGNTIYF. The CDR3, as DNA: TGTGCCAGTAGTATGTATGATAACTCTGGAAACACCATATATTTT.

This sequence joins TRBV19 and TRBJ1-1; TRBD1 agrees at 10 bases. After removal of 5 bases from V and 11 bases from J, the junction contained 11 bases not matched to a gene. CDR1 is LNHDA, CDR2 SQIVND, per germline (reference sequence). The CDR3 runs to 14 residues. CDR3 protein: CASSVTGTGVGAFF. CDR3 sequence (DNA): TGTGCCAGTAGTGTGACCGGGACAGGGGTTGGCGCTTTCTTT.